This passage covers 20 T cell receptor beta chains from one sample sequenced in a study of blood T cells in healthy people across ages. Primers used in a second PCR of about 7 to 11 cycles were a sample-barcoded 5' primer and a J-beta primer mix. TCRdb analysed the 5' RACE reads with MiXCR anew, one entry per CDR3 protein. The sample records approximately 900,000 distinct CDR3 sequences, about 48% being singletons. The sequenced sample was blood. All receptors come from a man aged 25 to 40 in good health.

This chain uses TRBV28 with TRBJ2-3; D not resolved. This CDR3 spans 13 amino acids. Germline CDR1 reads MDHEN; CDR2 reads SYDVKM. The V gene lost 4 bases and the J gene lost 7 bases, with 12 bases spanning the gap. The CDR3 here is CASSWEAPHTQYF. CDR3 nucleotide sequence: TGTGCCAGCAGTTGGGAAGCCCCCCATACGCAGTATTTT.

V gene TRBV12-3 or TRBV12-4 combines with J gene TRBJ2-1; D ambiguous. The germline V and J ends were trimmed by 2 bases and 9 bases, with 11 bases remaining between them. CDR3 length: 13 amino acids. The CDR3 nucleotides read TGTGCCAGCAGTTTACTGGGGAAGGGTGAGCAGTTCTTC. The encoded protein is CASSLLGKGEQFF.

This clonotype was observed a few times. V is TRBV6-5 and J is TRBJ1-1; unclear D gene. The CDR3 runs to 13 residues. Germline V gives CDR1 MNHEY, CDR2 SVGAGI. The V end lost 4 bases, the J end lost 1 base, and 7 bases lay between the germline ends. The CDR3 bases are TGTGCCAGCAGTTTGGTATCGAACACTGAAGCTTTCTTT. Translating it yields CASSLVSNTEAFF.

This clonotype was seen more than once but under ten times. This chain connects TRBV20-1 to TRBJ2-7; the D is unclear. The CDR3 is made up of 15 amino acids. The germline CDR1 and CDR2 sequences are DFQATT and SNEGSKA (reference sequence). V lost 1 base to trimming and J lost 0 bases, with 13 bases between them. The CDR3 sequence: CSARGFGAFSYEQYF. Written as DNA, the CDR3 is TGCAGTGCTAGAGGGTTCGGCGCTTTCTCCTACGAGCAGTACTTC.

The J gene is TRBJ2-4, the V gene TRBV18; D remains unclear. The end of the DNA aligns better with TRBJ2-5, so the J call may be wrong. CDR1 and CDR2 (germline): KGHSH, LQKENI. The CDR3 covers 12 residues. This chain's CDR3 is CASSDAQETQYF. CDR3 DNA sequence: TGTGCCAGCTCAGATGCGCAAGAGACCCAGTACTTC.

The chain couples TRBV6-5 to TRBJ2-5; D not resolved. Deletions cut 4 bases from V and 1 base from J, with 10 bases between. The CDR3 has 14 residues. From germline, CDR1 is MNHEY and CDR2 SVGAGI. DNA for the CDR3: TGTGCCAGCAGTTCCCAAAACGGCCAAGAGACCCAGTACTTC. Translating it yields CASSSQNGQETQYF.

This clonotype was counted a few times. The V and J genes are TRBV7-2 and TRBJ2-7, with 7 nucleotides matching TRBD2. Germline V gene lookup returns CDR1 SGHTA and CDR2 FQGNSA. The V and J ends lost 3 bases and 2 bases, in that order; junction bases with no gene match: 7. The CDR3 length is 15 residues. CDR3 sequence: CASSFGGIRAYEQYF. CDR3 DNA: TGTGCCAGCAGCTTCGGGGGGATACGCGCCTACGAGCAGTACTTC. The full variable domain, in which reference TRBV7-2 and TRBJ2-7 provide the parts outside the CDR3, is GAGVSQSPSNKVTEKGKDVELRCDPISGHTALYWYRQSLGQGLEFLIYFQGNSAPDKSGLPSDRFSAERTGGSVSTLTIQRTQQEDSAVYLCASSFGGIRAYEQYFGPGTRLTVT.

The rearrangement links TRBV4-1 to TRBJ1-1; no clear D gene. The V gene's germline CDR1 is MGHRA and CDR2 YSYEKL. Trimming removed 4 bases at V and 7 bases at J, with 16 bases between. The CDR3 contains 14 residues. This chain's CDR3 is CASSLVRGSGEAFF. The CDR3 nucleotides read TGCGCCAGCAGCCTTGTACGGGGAAGTGGTGAAGCTTTCTTT.

The CDR3, as DNA: TGTGCCAGCAGCGAGGGGGCTAGCAATCAGCCCCAGCATTTT. Residues: CASSEGASNQPQHF. The genes are TRBV7-9 and TRBJ1-5, with TRBD1 matching 7 bases. This CDR3 region has 14 residues. Germline V CDR1 and CDR2: SEHNR, FQNEAQ (reference sequence). With V trimmed by 5 bases and J by 0 bases, 1 base remained unmatched.

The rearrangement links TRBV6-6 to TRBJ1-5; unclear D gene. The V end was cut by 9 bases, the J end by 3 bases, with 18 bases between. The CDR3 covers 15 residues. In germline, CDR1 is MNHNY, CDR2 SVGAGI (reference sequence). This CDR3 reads CASKEPAALNQPQHF. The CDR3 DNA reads TGTGCCAGTAAAGAGCCCGCCGCCCTCAATCAGCCCCAGCATTTT.

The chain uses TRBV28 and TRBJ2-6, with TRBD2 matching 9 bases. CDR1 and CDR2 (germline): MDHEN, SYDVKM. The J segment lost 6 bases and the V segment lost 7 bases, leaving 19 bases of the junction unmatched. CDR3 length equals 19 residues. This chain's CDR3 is CASNIGVAGDSKKANVLTF. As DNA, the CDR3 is TGTGCCAGCAACATCGGGGTAGCGGGAGATTCAAAGAAGGCCAACGTCCTGACTTTC. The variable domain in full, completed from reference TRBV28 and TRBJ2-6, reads DVKVTQSSRYLVKRTGEKVFLECVQDMDHENMFWYRQDPGLGLRLIYFSYDVKMKEKGDIPEGYSVSREKKERFSLILESASTNQTSMYLCASNIGVAGDSKKANVLTFGAGSRLTVL.

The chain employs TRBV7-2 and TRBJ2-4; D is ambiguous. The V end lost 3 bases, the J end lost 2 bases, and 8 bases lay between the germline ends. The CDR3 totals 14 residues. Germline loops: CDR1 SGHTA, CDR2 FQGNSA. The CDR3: CASSLVQTKNIQYF. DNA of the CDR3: TGTGCCAGCAGCTTGGTACAGACCAAAAACATTCAGTACTTC.

In nucleotides, the CDR3 is TGCGCCAGCAGCTCCGGAGGGACAGCCTACAATGAGCAGTACTTC. As protein: CASSSGGTAYNEQYF. The chain combines TRBV5-1 with TRBJ2-1, with D perhaps matching TRBD1 (7 bases). The J call may be faulty, since TRBJ2-7 better matches the DNA end. This CDR3 is built from 15 residues. CDR1 is SGHRS and CDR2 is YFSETQ in the germline V gene.

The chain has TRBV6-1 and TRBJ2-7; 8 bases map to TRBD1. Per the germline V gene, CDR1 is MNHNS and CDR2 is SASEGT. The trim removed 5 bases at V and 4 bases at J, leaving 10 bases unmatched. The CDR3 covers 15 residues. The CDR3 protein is CASSPSGTGAYEQYF. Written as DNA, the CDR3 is TGTGCCAGCAGTCCCTCCGGGACAGGTGCATACGAGCAGTACTTC.

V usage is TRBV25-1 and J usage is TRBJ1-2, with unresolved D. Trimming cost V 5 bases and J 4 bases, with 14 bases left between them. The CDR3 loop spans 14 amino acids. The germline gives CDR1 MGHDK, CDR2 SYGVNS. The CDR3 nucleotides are TGTGCCAGCAGTCCCCCGGGTCTCGGCTATGGCTACACCTTC. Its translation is CASSPPGLGYGYTF.

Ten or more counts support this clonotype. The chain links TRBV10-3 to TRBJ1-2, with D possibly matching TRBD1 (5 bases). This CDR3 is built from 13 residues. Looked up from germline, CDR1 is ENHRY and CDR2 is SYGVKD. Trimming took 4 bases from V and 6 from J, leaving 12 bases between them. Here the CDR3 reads CAISGEAGNGYTF. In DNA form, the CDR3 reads TGTGCCATCAGTGGAGAGGCAGGGAATGGCTACACCTTC.

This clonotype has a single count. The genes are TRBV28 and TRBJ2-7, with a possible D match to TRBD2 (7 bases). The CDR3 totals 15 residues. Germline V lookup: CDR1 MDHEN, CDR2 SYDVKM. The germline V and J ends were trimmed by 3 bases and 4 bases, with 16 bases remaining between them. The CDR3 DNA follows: TGTGCCAGCAGTTTTAGGGCCGGGGGGCTTTACGAGCAGTACTTC. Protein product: CASSFRAGGLYEQYF.

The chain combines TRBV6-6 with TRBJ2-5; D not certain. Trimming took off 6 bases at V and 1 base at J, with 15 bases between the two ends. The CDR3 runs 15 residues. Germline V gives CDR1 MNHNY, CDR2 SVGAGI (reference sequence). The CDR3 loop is CASSSPSDIQETQYF. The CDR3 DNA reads TGTGCCAGCAGCTCCCCAAGCGACATCCAAGAGACCCAGTACTTC.

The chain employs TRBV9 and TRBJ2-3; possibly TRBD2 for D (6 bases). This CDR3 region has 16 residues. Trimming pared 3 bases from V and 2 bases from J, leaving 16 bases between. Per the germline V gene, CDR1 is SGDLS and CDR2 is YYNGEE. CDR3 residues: CASSGFGGEYTDTQYF. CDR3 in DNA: TGTGCCAGCAGCGGGTTTGGCGGGGAGTACACAGATACGCAGTATTTT.

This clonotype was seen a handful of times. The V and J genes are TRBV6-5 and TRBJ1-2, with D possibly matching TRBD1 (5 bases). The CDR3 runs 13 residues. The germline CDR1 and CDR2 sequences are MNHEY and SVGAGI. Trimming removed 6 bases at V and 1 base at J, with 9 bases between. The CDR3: CASRRGRNYGYTF. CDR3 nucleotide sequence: TGTGCCAGCAGGCGGGGCCGTAACTATGGCTACACCTTC.